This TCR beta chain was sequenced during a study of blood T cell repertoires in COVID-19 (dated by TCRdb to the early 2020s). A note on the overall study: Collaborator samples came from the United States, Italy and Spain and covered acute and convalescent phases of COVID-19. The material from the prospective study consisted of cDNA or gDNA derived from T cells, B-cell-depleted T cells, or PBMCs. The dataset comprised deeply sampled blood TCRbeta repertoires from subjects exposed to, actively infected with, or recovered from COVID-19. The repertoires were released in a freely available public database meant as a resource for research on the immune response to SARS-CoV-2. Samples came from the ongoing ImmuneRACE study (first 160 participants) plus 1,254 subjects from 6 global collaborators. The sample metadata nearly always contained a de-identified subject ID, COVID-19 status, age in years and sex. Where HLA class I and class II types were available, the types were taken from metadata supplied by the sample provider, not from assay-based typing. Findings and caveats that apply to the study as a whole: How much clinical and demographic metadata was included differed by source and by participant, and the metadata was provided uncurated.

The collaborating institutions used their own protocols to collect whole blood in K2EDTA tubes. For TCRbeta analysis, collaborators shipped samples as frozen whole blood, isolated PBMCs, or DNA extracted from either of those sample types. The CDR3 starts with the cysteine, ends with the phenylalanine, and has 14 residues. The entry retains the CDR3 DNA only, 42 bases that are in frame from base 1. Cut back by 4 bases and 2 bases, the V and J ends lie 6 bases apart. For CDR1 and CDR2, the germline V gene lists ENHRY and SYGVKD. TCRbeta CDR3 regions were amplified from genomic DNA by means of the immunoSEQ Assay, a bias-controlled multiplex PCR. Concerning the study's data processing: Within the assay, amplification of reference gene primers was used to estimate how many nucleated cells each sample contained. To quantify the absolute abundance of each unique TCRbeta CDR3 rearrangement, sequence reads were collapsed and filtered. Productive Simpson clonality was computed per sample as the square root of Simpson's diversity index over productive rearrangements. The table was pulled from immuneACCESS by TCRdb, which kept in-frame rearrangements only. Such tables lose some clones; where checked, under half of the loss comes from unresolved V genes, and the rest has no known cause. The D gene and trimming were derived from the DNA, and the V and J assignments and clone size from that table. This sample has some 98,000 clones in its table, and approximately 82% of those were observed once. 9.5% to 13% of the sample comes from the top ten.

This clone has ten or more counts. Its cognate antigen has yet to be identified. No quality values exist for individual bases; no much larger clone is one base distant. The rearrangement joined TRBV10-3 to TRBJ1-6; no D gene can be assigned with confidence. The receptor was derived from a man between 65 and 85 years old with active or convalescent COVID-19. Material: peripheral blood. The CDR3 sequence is CAISVGAYNSPLHF. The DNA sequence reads TGTGCCATCAGTGTCGGGGCCTATAATTCACCCCTCCACTTT.